Listed below are T cell receptor beta chains from one sample, sequenced in a study of shared clonotypes between healthy human individuals. The assay was immunoSEQ multiplex PCR, and TCRdb's table has in-frame clones only and misses some. The sample lists fewer than 550,000 clones, 60% to 80% seen once, with around 12% in the top ten. The sequenced material came from PBMCs. Receptor source: a woman aged 40 to 55 in good health. Some clones in this sample may be carry-over from other donors' samples. CDR3s include the opening cysteine and the closing phenylalanine or tryptophan. D genes are given only for firm matches. A clone size is listed for some rows: how often the clone was seen (once, few, many), or a class if it is expanded.

TRBV9	.	TRBD2	TRBJ2-2	TGTGCCAGCAGCCCGGGGACTAGCGGGAGAGTGAACACCGGGGAGCTGTTTTTT	CASSPGTSGRVNTGELFF
TRBV30	.	.	TRBJ1-4	TGTGCCTGGAGTGATGCCCAGCGAACTAATGAAAAACTGTTTTTT	CAWSDAQRTNEKLFF
TRBV5-1	.	.	TRBJ2-5	TGCGCCAGCAGCTTGGAAGGGGGGCGAGAGACCCAGTACTTC	CASSLEGGRETQYF
TRBV28	.	.	TRBJ1-5	TGTGCCAGCAGTTTTGCCCACAATAGCAATCAGCCCCAGCATTTT	CASSFAHNSNQPQHF
TRBV27	once	TRBD1	TRBJ2-2	TGTGCCAGCAGTTTAAGGATTTCCCGGGACAGGGGGCTGGTCACCGGGGAGCTGTTTTTT	CASSLRISRDRGLVTGELFF
TRBV27	.	.	TRBJ2-7	TGTGCCAGCAGGGACTACCGGGACGGAGCCTACGAGCAGTACTTC	CASRDYRDGAYEQYF
TRBV10-3	.	TRBD2	TRBJ2-7	TGTGCCATCACCCAAGGCGGGGGGGACACCTACGAGCAGTACTTC	CAITQGGGDTYEQYF
TRBV18	.	.	TRBJ2-2	TGTGCCAGCTCACCAGCGGGGAACACCGGGGAGCTGTTTTTT	CASSPAGNTGELFF
TRBV27	few	TRBD1	TRBJ1-2	TGTGCCAGCAGGAGGTTCGGGACAGACAAAGACTACACCTTC	CASRRFGTDKDYTF
TRBV6-5	.	.	TRBJ1-5	TGTGCCAGCAGTTATCGGAGGGAGAGCAATCAGCCCCAGCATTTT	CASSYRRESNQPQHF
TRBV7-3	.	TRBD2	TRBJ2-3	TGTGCCAGCAAGGGAGGGGCGGGATATACAGATACGCAGTATTTT	CASKGGAGYTDTQYF
TRBV7-6	.	TRBD1	TRBJ1-1	TGTGCCAGCAGCCAGCAGGGGGCGAAGAACACTGAAGCTTTCTTT	CASSQQGAKNTEAFF
TRBV29-1	.	TRBD1	TRBJ2-5	TGCAGCGCAGGGGGCACACCTGGGGAGACCCAGTACTTC	CSAGGTPGETQYF
TRBV6-6	.	.	TRBJ2-7	TGTGCCAGCAGTTACTCGGCGGACACGGGCTTCGAGCAGTACTTC	CASSYSADTGFEQYF
TRBV4-3	few	.	TRBJ1-5	TGCGCCAGCAGCCAAGGTTGGAATCAGCCCCAGCATTTT	CASSQGWNQPQHF
TRBV6-5	few	.	TRBJ1-1	TGTGCCAGCAGTGCCCAGCCCAGGGCCAGCACTGAAGCTTTCTTT	CASSAQPRASTEAFF
TRBV5-1	.	.	TRBJ2-7	TGCGCCAGCAGTTTGATTCAGGGTCCGTTCAGCGAGCAGTACTTC	CASSLIQGPFSEQYF
TRBV28	.	TRBD1	TRBJ1-2	TGTGCCAGCAGTTCCGGGACAGGGCGGACCTATGGCTACACCTTC	CASSSGTGRTYGYTF
TRBV7-3	once	TRBD2	TRBJ2-1	TGTGCCAGCAGCGAGACCGGGACTAGTTGGAATGAGCAGTTCTTC	CASSETGTSWNEQFF
TRBV5-1	.	TRBD1	TRBJ2-7	TGCGCCAGCAGCACCGACAGGGGAAGCTACGAGCAGTACTTC	CASSTDRGSYEQYF
TRBV11-2	few	TRBD1	TRBJ1-1	TGTGCCAGCAGCCTCCGGACAGGGGTTGGGGACACTGAAGCTTTCTTT	CASSLRTGVGDTEAFF
TRBV29-1	many	TRBD2	TRBJ2-1	TGCAGCGTTGAAGATTTTGTGGCGGGAGTGAACAATGAGCAGTTCTTC	CSVEDFVAGVNNEQFF
TRBV6-1	many	.	TRBJ2-2	TGTGCCAGCAGTGAAGGGGGGCTGAACACCGGGGAGCTGTTTTTT	CASSEGGLNTGELFF
TRBV5-4	few	.	TRBJ1-5	TGTGCCACCTCCCCCCGACCGGGACAAATTATAGGCAATCAGCCCCAGCATTTT	CATSPRPGQIIGNQPQHF
TRBV28	.	.	TRBJ2-3	TGTGCCAGCAGTTTACAGGTGACCCAAGATACGCAGTATTTT	CASSLQVTQDTQYF
TRBV9	.	TRBD1	TRBJ2-7	TGTGCCAGCAGCGTAGACTGGAACAGGGGCTACGAGCAGTACTTC	CASSVDWNRGYEQYF
TRBV10-1	many	.	TRBJ2-1	TGCGCCAACGCGGGACCCTACAATGAGCAGTTCTTC	CANAGPYNEQFF
TRBV6-1	.	.	TRBJ1-5	TGTGCCAGCCACGGAGTAGCGCATCAGCCCCAGCATTTT	CASHGVAHQPQHF
TRBV7-3	.	.	TRBJ2-2	TGTGCCAGCAGCCCAGACAGGAACACCGGGGAGCTGTTTTTT	CASSPDRNTGELFF
TRBV27	.	TRBD1	TRBJ2-7	TGTGCCAGCAGGCCGGGACAGGGGTCGGGCCTCTACGAGCAGTACTTC	CASRPGQGSGLYEQYF
TRBV9	.	TRBD1	TRBJ1-5	TGTGCCAGCAGCCGGACAGGGGGCAGCCAGCCCCAGCATTTT	CASSRTGGSQPQHF
TRBV28	.	.	TRBJ1-4	TGTGCCAGCAGTCCGTTCGGGCTTACAACTAATGAAAAACTGTTTTTT	CASSPFGLTTNEKLFF
TRBV5-1	.	.	TRBJ2-1	TGCGCCAGTAGCGAGGGACACCCCTACAATGAGCAGTTCTTC	CASSEGHPYNEQFF
TRBV7-2	once	TRBD1	TRBJ2-2	TGTGCCAGCAGCCCATGGGACAGGGAATACACCGGGGAGCTGTTTTTT	CASSPWDREYTGELFF
TRBV11-3	.	.	TRBJ2-5	TGTGCCAGCAGCTTAGACTCAGGGCAAGAGACCCAGTACTTC	CASSLDSGQETQYF
TRBV19	once	TRBD1	TRBJ1-4	TGTGCCAGTAGTATTGCGGGACAGGGGAGTGAAAAACTGTTTTTT	CASSIAGQGSEKLFF
TRBV27	.	.	TRBJ2-5	TGTGCCAGCAGTTTGGACCAAACGGGTGGGACCCAGTACTTC	CASSLDQTGGTQYF
TRBV2	once	.	TRBJ1-5	TGTGCCAGCAGTGAGGGTAGAAACGATCAGCCCCAGCATTTT	CASSEGRNDQPQHF
TRBV6-1	once	TRBD1	TRBJ2-7	TGTGCCAGCACCTTAGACAGGGGACCTTACGAGCAGTACTTC	CASTLDRGPYEQYF
TRBV5-6	.	TRBD2	TRBJ2-3	TGTGCCAGCAGCCGAGGACTAGACACAGATACGCAGTATTTT	CASSRGLDTDTQYF
TRBV30	once	.	TRBJ2-7	TGTGCCCTGGTAACCTTAAGTTGGGAGCAGTACTTC	CALVTLSWEQYF
TRBV5-1	.	TRBD2	TRBJ2-3	TGCGCCAGCAGCTTGGGGGCAGGGACTAGCATGTATCGCCCAGATACGCAGTATTTT	CASSLGAGTSMYRPDTQYF
TRBV29-1	.	.	TRBJ2-7	TGCAGCGTTTCGAATCCGATCGGGGACTACGAGCAGTACTTC	CSVSNPIGDYEQYF
TRBV5-6	.	.	TRBJ1-1	TGTGCCAGCAGCTTGCTAAGTCTTTGGGACACTGAAGCTTTCTTT	CASSLLSLWDTEAFF
TRBV9	.	.	TRBJ2-3	TGTGCCAGCAGCGTATCCGCTAGCACAGATACGCAGTATTTT	CASSVSASTDTQYF
TRBV28	few	TRBD2	TRBJ2-3	TGTGCCAGCAGTCCGGGACTAGCGCTTGATACGCAGTATTTT	CASSPGLALDTQYF
TRBV28	.	TRBD1	TRBJ1-6	TGTGCCAGCAGTTTTGCCGGGGACAGCGATTCACCCCTCCACTTT	CASSFAGDSDSPLHF
TRBV2	.	.	TRBJ1-4	TGTGCCAGCAGGATACAGGGAATCGATGAAAAACTGTTTTTT	CASRIQGIDEKLFF
TRBV5-1	.	.	TRBJ2-2	TGCGCCAGCAGCCCCCTCGAGGGAGTAGGCACCGGGGAGCTGTTTTTT	CASSPLEGVGTGELFF
TRBV4-3	.	.	TRBJ1-4	TGCGCCAGCAGCCAAAGGGAGGGAGGGGGAAAACTGTTTTTT	CASSQREGGGKLFF
TRBV18	once	TRBD2	TRBJ2-1	TGTGCCAGCTCACGCGGGACTAGCGGGAGTAACAATGAGCAGTTCTTC	CASSRGTSGSNNEQFF
TRBV28	.	.	TRBJ1-2	TGTGCCAGCAGGCCGGGGGGCTATGGCTACACCTTC	CASRPGGYGYTF
TRBV4-1	few	TRBD2	TRBJ2-7	TGCGCCAGCAGCCAACAGACTAGCGGGGCACCCTACGAGCAGTACTTC	CASSQQTSGAPYEQYF
TRBV7-8	few	.	TRBJ2-7	TGTGCCAGCAGCTTAGTGCAGGGGTTGAGGGAGCAGTACTTC	CASSLVQGLREQYF
TRBV4-1	.	TRBD1	TRBJ2-2	TGCGCCAGCAGCCAAGGAGACAGGGCTATTACCGGGGAGCTGTTTTTT	CASSQGDRAITGELFF
TRBV5-1	.	TRBD2	TRBJ2-1	TGCGCCAGCAGCTCTGGACTAGCAGGTTACAATGAGCAGTTCTTC	CASSSGLAGYNEQFF
TRBV28	.	.	TRBJ1-2	TGTGCCCTACAGGTTAATGTCCCACCCTATGGCTACACCTTC	CALQVNVPPYGYTF
TRBV7-3	.	.	TRBJ2-1	TGTGCCAGCAGCCCTAGAGGTTCCTACAATGAGCAGTTCTTC	CASSPRGSYNEQFF
TRBV19	.	TRBD1	TRBJ1-1	TGTGCCAGTGGGACAGGTATCGGCACTGAAGCTTTCTTT	CASGTGIGTEAFF
TRBV11-2	.	.	TRBJ2-7	TGTGCCAGCAGCACCGACAGCTTCGGGGCCTACGAGCAGTACTTC	CASSTDSFGAYEQYF